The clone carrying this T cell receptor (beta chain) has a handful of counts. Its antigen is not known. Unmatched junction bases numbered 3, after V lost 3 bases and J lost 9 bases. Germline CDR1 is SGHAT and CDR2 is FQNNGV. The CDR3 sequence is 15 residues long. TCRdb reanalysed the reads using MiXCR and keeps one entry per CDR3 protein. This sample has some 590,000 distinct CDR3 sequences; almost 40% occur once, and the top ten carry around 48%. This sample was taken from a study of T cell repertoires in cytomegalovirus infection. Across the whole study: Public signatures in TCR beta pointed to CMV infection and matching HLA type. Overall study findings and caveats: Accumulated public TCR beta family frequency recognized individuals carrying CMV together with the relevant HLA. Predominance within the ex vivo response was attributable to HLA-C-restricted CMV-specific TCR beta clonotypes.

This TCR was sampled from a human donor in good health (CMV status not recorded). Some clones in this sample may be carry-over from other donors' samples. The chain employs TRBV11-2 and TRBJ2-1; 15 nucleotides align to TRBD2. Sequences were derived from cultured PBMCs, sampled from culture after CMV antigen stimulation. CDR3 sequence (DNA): TGTGCCAGCAGCTTTGGACTAGCGGGAGGGGGTGAGCAGTTCTTC. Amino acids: CASSFGLAGGGEQFF.